This T cell receptor (beta chain) was recovered during a study of T cells in Graves' hyperthyroidism and ophthalmopathy. Amplification yielded TCR beta CDR3 regions, with RNA transcripts as the source. HTBI primers were employed in a first-round RT-PCR of the TCR CDR3. In TCRdb, the multiplex PCR reads were re-called with MiXCR into one record per CDR3 protein. The table shows about 350,000 distinct CDR3 sequences, with 11% to 15% occurring only once. The source of this sequence is a woman aged 30 to 39 with Graves' hyperthyroidism. The sequencing input was blood.

The CDR3 loop is CSATAFISRGDSYNEQFF. The CDR3 region has the DNA TGCAGTGCAACCGCCTTTATCAGCCGAGGGGACTCCTACAATGAGCAGTTCTTC. J is TRBJ2-1 and V is TRBV20-1; either TRBD1 or TRBD2 may supply D (5 bases each). In germline, CDR1 is DFQATT, CDR2 SNEGSKA (reference sequence). Trimming removed 6 bases at V and 0 bases at J, with 24 bases between. The length of the CDR3 is 18 residues.